Shown below are 21 T cell receptor beta chains from a single sample sequenced in a study of CD8+CD57+ T cells in acquired aplastic anemia. TCR beta VDJ and CDR3 profiling used genomic DNA as template. One entry per CDR3 protein, called by TCRdb with MiXCR from the reads. The sample consists of more than 100,000 distinct CDR3 sequences, roughly two fifths of them appearing once. The sample taken for sequencing was sorted CD4+, CD8+, or CD8+CD57+ T cells (not recorded which) from PBMCs. These receptors were obtained from a human donor in good health, serving as a control.

This clonotype was observed a single time. The CDR3, as DNA: TGTGCCAGTAGTATAGGGCGGGGCTGGGATTCACCCCTCCACTTT. This translates into CASSIGRGWDSPLHF. This chain connects TRBV19 to TRBJ1-6, with D possibly TRBD1 on 5 matching bases. Germline CDR1 LNHDA, CDR2 SQIVND (reference sequence). The CDR3 covers 15 residues. Trimming cost V 1 base and J 8 bases, with 12 bases left between them.

This sequence joins TRBV29-1 and TRBJ1-5; D is possibly TRBD1 (5 bases). Germline CDR1 and CDR2: SQVTM and ANQGSEA. The CDR3 contains 14 residues. Trimming cost V 4 bases and J 4 bases, with 14 bases left between them. CDR3 nucleotides: TGCAGCGTTGCTTGGGGCAGCGGTAATCAGCCCCAGCATTTT. Its protein product is CSVAWGSGNQPQHF. Filled out from reference TRBV29-1 and TRBJ1-5, the complete variable domain reads SAVISQKPSRDICQRGTSLTIQCQVDSQVTMMFWYRQQPGQSLTLIATANQGSEATYESGFVIDKFPISRPNLTFSTLTVSNMSPEDSSIYLCSVAWGSGNQPQHFGDGTRLSIL.

This clonotype has at least ten counts. This chain uses TRBV5-1 with TRBJ2-3; a weak D match, TRBD1 (7 bases). CDR1 is SGHRS and CDR2 is YFSETQ in the germline V gene. This CDR3 region has 19 residues. Trimming pared 5 bases from V and 1 base from J, leaving 26 bases between. The CDR3 here is CASSRSWRGPQGGTDTQYF. CDR3 sequence (DNA): TGCGCCAGCAGTCGTAGTTGGAGGGGGCCACAGGGAGGCACAGATACGCAGTATTTT.

This clonotype was recorded many times. The chain links TRBV30 to TRBJ1-1, with D unresolved. Trimming removed 1 base at V and 5 bases at J, with 11 bases between. The CDR3 covers 13 residues. CDR1 is GTSNPN, CDR2 SVGIG, per germline (reference sequence). CDR3 sequence reads: CAWSARTSTEAFF. CDR3 nucleotide sequence: TGTGCCTGGAGTGCCAGGACTAGTACTGAAGCTTTCTTT.

This clonotype was counted a few times. V usage is TRBV12-3 or TRBV12-4 and J usage is TRBJ2-2, with 8 bases fitting TRBD1. The CDR3 consists of 15 residues. V was clipped by 3 bases and J by 7 bases; unmatched bases: 7. As DNA, the CDR3 is TGTGCCAGCAGTTTTGACAGGGGAAGTCACGGGGAGCTGTTTTTT. Its protein product is CASSFDRGSHGELFF.

This clonotype appeared many times. This chain links TRBV2 with TRBJ2-2; 7 bases align to TRBD1. There are 15 residues in the CDR3. J gave up 0 bases and V 7 bases, and 5 bases lay outside the gene matches. Germline-derived CDR1 and CDR2 are SNHLY and FYNNEI. CDR3 bases: TGTGCCAGCACCGGACAGGAAACGAACACCGGGGAGCTGTTTTTT. Amino acids: CASTGQETNTGELFF.

This clonotype was counted a single time. This may come from a read error, since a much larger clone is one base off. The gene calls are TRBV7-9 and TRBJ1-4; D not certain. Trimming removed 5 bases from V and 8 bases from J, with 12 bases in between. CDR1 is SEHNR, CDR2 FQNEAQ, per germline (reference sequence). The length of the CDR3 is 13 residues. The CDR3 loop is CASSRTDREKLFF. The CDR3 DNA is TGTGCCAGCAGCCGAACTGATAGAGAAAAACTGTTTTTT.

This clonotype was counted only a few times. A much larger clone lies one base from this, so it may be a read error. This rearrangement joins TRBV7-8 to TRBJ1-1; D not certain. Looked up from germline, CDR1 is SGHVS and CDR2 is FQNEAQ. V was shortened by 1 base and J by 1 base, with 4 bases between the two germline ends. The CDR3 covers 13 residues. The CDR3 loop reads CASSLGANTEAFF. The DNA of the CDR3 is TGTGCCAGCAGCTTAGGGGCGAACACTGAAGCTTTCTTT.

There are many counts of this clonotype. This chain connects TRBV20-1 to TRBJ1-2, with 7 bases fitting TRBD1. The CDR3 covers 13 residues. The trim removed 4 bases at V and 2 bases at J, leaving 4 bases unmatched. The germline V gene encodes CDR1 DFQATT and CDR2 SNEGSKA (reference sequence). CDR3 in amino acids: CSATAGGNYGYTF. In nucleotides, the CDR3 is TGCAGTGCTACCGCAGGGGGGAACTATGGCTACACCTTC.

In its sample, this clonotype was seen a few times. V usage is TRBV18 and J usage is TRBJ2-1; possibly TRBD2 for D (6 bases). Germline V gene sequence: CDR1 KGHSH, CDR2 LQKENI. V was shortened by 0 bases and J by 5 bases, with 14 bases between the two germline ends. This CDR3 is 16 amino acids long. This CDR3 is CASSPPGTQRDNEQFF. The CDR3 nucleotides are TGTGCCAGCTCACCACCCGGGACTCAGCGGGACAATGAGCAGTTCTTC.

This clonotype was seen once. This chain uses TRBV20-1 with TRBJ2-3; 12 nucleotides match TRBD2. The CDR3 consists of 15 residues. In germline, CDR1 is DFQATT, CDR2 SNEGSKA (reference sequence). The junction had 3 bases not matched to a gene; V was cut back by 5 bases and J by 0 bases. The CDR3 DNA follows: TGCAGTGCTCGGACTAGCGGGATGAGCACAGATACGCAGTATTTT. This sequence encodes CSARTSGMSTDTQYF.

This clonotype showed up just a few times. The chain couples TRBV3-1 to TRBJ2-2; the D gene could be TRBD1 or TRBD2 (6 bases each). Trimming cost V 0 bases and J 5 bases, with 16 bases left between them. Germline-derived CDR1 and CDR2 are LGHDT and YNNKEL (reference sequence). The CDR3 is 17 residues long. The CDR3 sequence: CASSQDQGSSVTGELFF. CDR3 sequence (DNA): TGTGCCAGCAGCCAAGATCAGGGGTCTAGCGTGACCGGGGAGCTGTTTTTT.

Regarding this clonotype: At one boundary the junction diverges from the germline segment, which might be a read error. J is TRBJ2-1 and V is TRBV20-1, with no clear D. This CDR3 comprises 13 residues. Germline V gene data show CDR1 as DFQATT and CDR2 as SNEGSKA (reference sequence). DNA of the CDR3: TGCAGTGCTAGACTCGGTCATTCCCCTGAGCGGTTCTTC. It is translated as CSARLGHSPERFF.

A remark on this clonotype: Its ends do not fully match the called genes, so a read error is possible. The V gene is TRBV4-2, the J gene TRBJ1-4; no clear D. CDR3 length: 15 amino acids. Germline assignment: CDR1 LGHNA and CDR2 YNFKEQ. The CDR3 sequence: CASGQDLRGNEKLFF. Here the CDR3 DNA reads TGTGCCAGCGGCCAAGATTTGCGGGGTAATGAAAAACTGTTTTTT.

At least ten counts were recorded for this clonotype. This sequence joins TRBV14 and TRBJ1-1; D perhaps matches TRBD1 (5 bases). The CDR3 runs to 15 residues. V was shortened by 1 base and J by 5 bases, with 14 bases between the two germline ends. From germline, CDR1 is SGHDN and CDR2 FVKESK. The CDR3 is CASSQVSGGSTEAFF. The CDR3 DNA is TGTGCCAGCAGCCAAGTTTCCGGGGGATCGACTGAAGCTTTCTTT.

V is TRBV20-1 and J is TRBJ2-1; 9 bases fit TRBD2. Losses at the gene ends were 0 bases for V and 8 bases for J; bases not matched to a gene: 8. The CDR3 sequence is 15 residues long. Germline V gives CDR1 DFQATT, CDR2 SNEGSKA (reference sequence). The CDR3, as DNA: TGCAGTGCTAGAGATCTGTCTAGCGGGAAGGATGAGCAGTTCTTC. Protein product: CSARDLSSGKDEQFF.

This clonotype was observed at least ten times. V gene TRBV2 combines with J gene TRBJ1-5; 9 bases agree with TRBD1. Per the germline V gene, CDR1 is SNHLY and CDR2 is FYNNEI. This CDR3 spans 14 amino acids. With 8 bases clipped from V and 4 bases from J, the junction kept 6 bases outside the gene matches. CDR3 loop: CASRGTGINQPQHF. CDR3 nucleotides: TGTGCCAGCCGAGGGACAGGGATTAATCAGCCCCAGCATTTT.

In this sample, this clonotype turned up a few times. The rearrangement links TRBV6-1 to TRBJ1-5, with unresolved D. Trimming cost V 7 bases and J 0 bases, with 13 bases left between them. CDR1 is MNHNS, CDR2 SASEGT, per germline. The length of the CDR3 is 15 residues. This CDR3 reads CASTYAENSNQPQHF. The CDR3 DNA is TGTGCCAGCACCTACGCTGAAAATAGCAATCAGCCCCAGCATTTT.

J is TRBJ2-1 and V is TRBV25-1; 9 positions agree with TRBD1. This CDR3 comprises 16 residues. V lost 5 bases and J lost 3; bases outside the gene matches: 8. CDR1 MGHDK and CDR2 SYGVNS come from the germline V gene. The CDR3 region has the DNA TGTGCCAGCAGTTTATTAGGGACAGGGCTCTACAATGAGCAGTTCTTC. Translated, it gives CASSLLGTGLYNEQFF. The complete variable domain, with remaining parts taken from reference TRBV25-1 and TRBJ2-1, reads EADIYQTPRYLVIGTGKKITLECSQTMGHDKMYWYQQDPGMELHLIHYSYGVNSTEKGDLSSESTVSRIRTEHFPLTLESARPSHTSQYLCASSLLGTGLYNEQFFGPGTRLTVL.

This clonotype was recorded many times. This chain links TRBV5-1 with TRBJ2-7; D is possibly TRBD1 (5 bases). The CDR3 is 13 amino acids. V shed 3 bases and J shed 3 bases, with 10 bases lying between them. Germline V gives CDR1 SGHRS, CDR2 YFSETQ. The CDR3 DNA follows: TGCGCCAGCAGCTGGGGCAGGGACTACGAGCAGTACTTC. Protein product: CASSWGRDYEQYF. The whole variable domain, remainder taken from reference TRBV5-1 and TRBJ2-7, is KAGVTQTPRYLIKTRGQQVTLSCSPISGHRSVSWYQQTPGQGLQFLFEYFSETQRNKGNFPGRFSGRQFSNSRSEMNVSTLELGDSALYLCASSWGRDYEQYFGPGTRLTVT.

This clonotype was counted between two and nine times. V and J are TRBV5-4 and TRBJ2-7, with D possibly called TRBD1 or TRBD2 (5 bases each). CDR1 is SGHNT and CDR2 is YYREEE in the germline V gene (reference sequence). V lost 0 bases to trimming and J lost 10 bases, with 11 bases between them. This CDR3 is 12 amino acids long. CDR3 DNA: TGTGCCAGCAGCTTGGTGGGGGAGCTTCAGTACTTC. This translates into CASSLVGELQYF.